This T cell receptor beta chain was found in a study of CD8+ T cells in alopecia areata. Treatment indicated: oral pan-JAK inhibitor, 5-10 mg twice daily. Sorted out of PBMCs were CD4+ T cells and CD8+ T cells. This clone turned up a few times. Its antigen remains unknown. Extraction and reverse transcription of RNA yielded cDNA as the sequencing template. Assay: immunoSEQ multiplex PCR; the TCRdb copy retains only in-frame clones and omits some. The sample holds 200,000 to 250,000 clones, 66% seen once. This CDR3 is 13 amino acids long. Per the germline V gene, CDR1 is SGHVS and CDR2 is FQNEAQ. Trimming shortened V by 2 bases and J by 2 bases, and 7 bases separated the two germline ends. General observations from the study: In lesional scalp, particularly from alopecia totalis/universalis, clonality was higher than in normal scalp. Scalp data also include sequences from resident alphabeta T cells of normal skin. Under tofacitinib, numerous expanded lesional clonotypes remained detectable in scalp and blood.

This receptor was identified in a human donor with alopecia areata. The chain links TRBV7-8 to TRBJ2-7; D gene unclear. The specimen was CD4+ T cells sorted from blood, collected around week 42, from a patient treated with tofacitinib. CDR3: CASSLILTYEQYF. CDR3 in DNA: TGTGCCAGCAGCTTAATTTTAACCTACGAGCAGTACTTC.